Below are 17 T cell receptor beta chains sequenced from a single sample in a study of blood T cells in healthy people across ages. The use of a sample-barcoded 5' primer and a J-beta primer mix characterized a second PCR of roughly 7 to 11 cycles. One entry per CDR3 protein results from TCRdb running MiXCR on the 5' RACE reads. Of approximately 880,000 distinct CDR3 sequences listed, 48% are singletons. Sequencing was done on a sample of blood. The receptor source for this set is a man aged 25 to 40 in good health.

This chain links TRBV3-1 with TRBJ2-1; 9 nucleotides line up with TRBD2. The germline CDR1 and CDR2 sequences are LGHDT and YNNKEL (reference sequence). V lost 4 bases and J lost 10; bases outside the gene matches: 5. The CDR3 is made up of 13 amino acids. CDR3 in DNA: TGTGCCAGCAGCCTGCGGGGGGGTTACGAGCAGTTCTTC. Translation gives CASSLRGGYEQFF.

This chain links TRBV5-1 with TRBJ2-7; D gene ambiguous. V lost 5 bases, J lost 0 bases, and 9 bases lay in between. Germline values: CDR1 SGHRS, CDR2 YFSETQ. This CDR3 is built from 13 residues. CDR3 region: CASRVTSSYEQYF. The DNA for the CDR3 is TGCGCCAGCAGGGTCACGAGCTCCTACGAGCAGTACTTC.

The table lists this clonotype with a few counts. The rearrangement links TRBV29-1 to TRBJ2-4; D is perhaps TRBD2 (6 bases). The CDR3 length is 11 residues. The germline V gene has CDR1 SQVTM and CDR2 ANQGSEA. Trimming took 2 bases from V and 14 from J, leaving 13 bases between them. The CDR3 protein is CSVERDSGEYF. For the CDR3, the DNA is TGCAGCGTTGAAAGGGACTCCGGGGAGTACTTC. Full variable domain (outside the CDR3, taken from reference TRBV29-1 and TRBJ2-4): SAVISQKPSRDICQRGTSLTIQCQVDSQVTMMFWYRQQPGQSLTLIATANQGSEATYESGFVIDKFPISRPNLTFSTLTVSNMSPEDSSIYLCSVERDSGEYFGAGTRLSVL.

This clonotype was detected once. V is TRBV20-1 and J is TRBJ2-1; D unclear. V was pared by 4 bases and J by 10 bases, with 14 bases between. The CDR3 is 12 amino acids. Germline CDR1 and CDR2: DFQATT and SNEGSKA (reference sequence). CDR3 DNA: TGCAGTGCTAAAAATCCGACCCACGAGCAGTTCTTC. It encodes CSAKNPTHEQFF.

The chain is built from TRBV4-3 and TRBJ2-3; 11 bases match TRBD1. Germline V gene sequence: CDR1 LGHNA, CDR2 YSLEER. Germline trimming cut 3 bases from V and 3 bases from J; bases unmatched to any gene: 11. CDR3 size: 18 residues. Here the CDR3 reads CASSHLAGGQGVTDTQYF. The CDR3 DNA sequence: TGCGCCAGCAGCCATCTCGCAGGGGGACAGGGGGTGACAGATACGCAGTATTTT.

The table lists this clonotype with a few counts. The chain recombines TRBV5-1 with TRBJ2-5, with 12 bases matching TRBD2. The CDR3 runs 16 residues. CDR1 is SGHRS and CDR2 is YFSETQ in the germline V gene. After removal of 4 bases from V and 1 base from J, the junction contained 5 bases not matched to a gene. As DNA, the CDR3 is TGCGCCAGCAGCACGACTAGCGGGGGTATCCAAGAGACCCAGTACTTC. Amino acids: CASSTTSGGIQETQYF.

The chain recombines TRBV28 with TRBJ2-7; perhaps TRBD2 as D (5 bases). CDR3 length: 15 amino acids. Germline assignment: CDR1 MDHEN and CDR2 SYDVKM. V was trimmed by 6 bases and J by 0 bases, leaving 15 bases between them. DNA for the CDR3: TGTGCCAGCAGCCCAGCCCTCGCGGGCTCCTACGAGCAGTACTTC. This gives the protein CASSPALAGSYEQYF. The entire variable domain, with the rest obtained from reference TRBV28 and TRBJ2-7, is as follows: DVKVTQSSRYLVKRTGEKVFLECVQDMDHENMFWYRQDPGLGLRLIYFSYDVKMKEKGDIPEGYSVSREKKERFSLILESASTNQTSMYLCASSPALAGSYEQYFGPGTRLTVT.

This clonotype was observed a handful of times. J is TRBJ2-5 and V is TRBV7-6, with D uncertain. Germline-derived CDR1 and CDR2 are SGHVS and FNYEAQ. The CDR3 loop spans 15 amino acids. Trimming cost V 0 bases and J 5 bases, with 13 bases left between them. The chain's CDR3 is CASSLASGPSETQYF. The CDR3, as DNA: TGTGCCAGCAGCTTAGCATCAGGTCCATCGGAGACCCAGTACTTC.

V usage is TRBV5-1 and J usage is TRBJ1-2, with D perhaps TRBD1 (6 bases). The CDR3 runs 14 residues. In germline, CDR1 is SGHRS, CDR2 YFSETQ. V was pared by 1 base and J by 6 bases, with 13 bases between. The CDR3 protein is CASSLTGSPHGYTF. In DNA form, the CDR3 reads TGCGCCAGCAGCTTGACAGGGAGCCCCCATGGCTACACCTTC. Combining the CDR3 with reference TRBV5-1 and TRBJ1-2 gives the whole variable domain KAGVTQTPRYLIKTRGQQVTLSCSPISGHRSVSWYQQTPGQGLQFLFEYFSETQRNKGNFPGRFSGRQFSNSRSEMNVSTLELGDSALYLCASSLTGSPHGYTFGSGTRLTVV.

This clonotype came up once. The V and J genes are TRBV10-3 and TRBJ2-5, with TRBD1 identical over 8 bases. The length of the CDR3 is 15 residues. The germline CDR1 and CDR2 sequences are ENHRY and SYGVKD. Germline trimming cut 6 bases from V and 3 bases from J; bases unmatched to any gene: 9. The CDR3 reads CAIRAQQGEKETQYF. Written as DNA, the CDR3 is TGTGCCATCAGAGCCCAACAGGGGGAGAAAGAGACCCAGTACTTC.

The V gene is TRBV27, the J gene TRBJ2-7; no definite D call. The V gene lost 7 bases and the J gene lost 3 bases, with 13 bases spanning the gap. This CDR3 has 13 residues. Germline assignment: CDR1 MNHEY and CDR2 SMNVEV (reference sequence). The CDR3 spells CASNPTRLYEQYF. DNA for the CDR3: TGTGCCAGCAATCCGACACGGCTCTACGAGCAGTACTTC.

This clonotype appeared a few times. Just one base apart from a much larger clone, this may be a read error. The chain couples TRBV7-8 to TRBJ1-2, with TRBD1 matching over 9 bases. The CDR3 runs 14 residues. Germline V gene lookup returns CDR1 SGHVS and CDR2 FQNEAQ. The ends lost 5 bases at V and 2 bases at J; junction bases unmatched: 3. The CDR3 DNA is TGTGCCAGCAGCAAGGACAGGGGAAACTATGGCTACACCTTC. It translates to CASSKDRGNYGYTF.

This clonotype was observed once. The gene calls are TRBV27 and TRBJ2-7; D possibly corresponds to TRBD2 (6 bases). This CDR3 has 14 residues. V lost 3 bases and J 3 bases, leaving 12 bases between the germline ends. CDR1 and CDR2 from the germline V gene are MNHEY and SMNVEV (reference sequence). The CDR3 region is CASSLRDGNYEQYF. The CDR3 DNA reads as TGTGCCAGCAGTTTGCGGGATGGGAACTACGAGCAGTACTTC.

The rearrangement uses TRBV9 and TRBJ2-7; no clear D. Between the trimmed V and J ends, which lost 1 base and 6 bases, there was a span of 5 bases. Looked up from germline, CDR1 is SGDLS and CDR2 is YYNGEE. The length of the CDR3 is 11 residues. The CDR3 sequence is CASSVYSEQYF. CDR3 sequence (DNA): TGTGCCAGCAGCGTATATAGCGAGCAGTACTTC.

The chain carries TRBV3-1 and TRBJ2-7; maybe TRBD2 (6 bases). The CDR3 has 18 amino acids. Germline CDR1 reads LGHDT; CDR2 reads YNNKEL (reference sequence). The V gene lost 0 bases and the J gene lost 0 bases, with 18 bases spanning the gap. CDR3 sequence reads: CASSQDPGQRVNSYEQYF. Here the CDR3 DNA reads TGTGCCAGCAGCCAAGACCCGGGCCAGCGGGTTAACTCCTACGAGCAGTACTTC.

For the CDR3, the DNA is TGTGCCAGCAGTCCGTGGGGGCAGGGAATTGCCTACGAGCAGTACTTC. Its protein product is CASSPWGQGIAYEQYF. The chain links TRBV6-2 or TRBV6-3 to TRBJ2-7; tentative D call: TRBD1 (6 bases). Trimming removed 5 bases from V and 2 bases from J, with 19 bases in between. There are 16 residues in the CDR3. CDR1 is MNHEY and CDR2 is SVGEGT in the germline V gene.

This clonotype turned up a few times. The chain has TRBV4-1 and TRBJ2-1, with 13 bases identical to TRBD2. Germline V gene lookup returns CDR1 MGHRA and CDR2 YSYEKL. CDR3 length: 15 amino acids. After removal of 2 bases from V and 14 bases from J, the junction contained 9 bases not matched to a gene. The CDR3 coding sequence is TGCGCCAGCAGCCAAACTAATGGACTAGCGGGGGCCGAGTTCTTC. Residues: CASSQTNGLAGAEFF.